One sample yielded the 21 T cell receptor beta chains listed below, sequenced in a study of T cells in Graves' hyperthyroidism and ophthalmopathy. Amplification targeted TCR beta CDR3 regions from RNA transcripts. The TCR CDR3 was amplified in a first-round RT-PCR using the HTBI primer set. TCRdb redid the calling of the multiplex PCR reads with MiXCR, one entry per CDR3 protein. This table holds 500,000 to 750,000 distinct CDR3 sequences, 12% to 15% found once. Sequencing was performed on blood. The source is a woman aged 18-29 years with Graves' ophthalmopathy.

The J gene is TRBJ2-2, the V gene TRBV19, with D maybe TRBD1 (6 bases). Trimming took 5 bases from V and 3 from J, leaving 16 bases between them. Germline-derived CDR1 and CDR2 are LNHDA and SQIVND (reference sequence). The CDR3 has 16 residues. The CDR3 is CASSPMDSSYTGELFF. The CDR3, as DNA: TGTGCCAGTAGTCCAATGGACAGTTCCTACACCGGGGAGCTGTTTTTT.

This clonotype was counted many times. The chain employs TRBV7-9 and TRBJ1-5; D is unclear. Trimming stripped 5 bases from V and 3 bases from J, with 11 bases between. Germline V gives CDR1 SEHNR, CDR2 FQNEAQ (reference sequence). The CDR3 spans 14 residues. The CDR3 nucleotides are TGTGCCAGCAGCCCTGGGAACCCCAATCAGCCCCAGCATTTT. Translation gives CASSPGNPNQPQHF.

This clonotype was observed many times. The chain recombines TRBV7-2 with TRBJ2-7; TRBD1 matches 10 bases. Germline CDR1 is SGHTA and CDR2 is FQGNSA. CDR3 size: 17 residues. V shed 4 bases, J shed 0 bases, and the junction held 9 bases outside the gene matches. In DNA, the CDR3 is TGTGCCAGCAGCTCCCTGGGGGACAGGGGTTCCTCCTACGAGCAGTACTTC. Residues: CASSSLGDRGSSYEQYF.

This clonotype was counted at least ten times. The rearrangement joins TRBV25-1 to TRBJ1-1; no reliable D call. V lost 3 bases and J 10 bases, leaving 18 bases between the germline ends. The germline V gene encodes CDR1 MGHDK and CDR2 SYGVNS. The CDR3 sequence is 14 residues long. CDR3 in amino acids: CASSERQDLIGAFF. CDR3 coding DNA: TGTGCCAGCAGTGAGAGACAAGACTTGATAGGAGCTTTCTTT. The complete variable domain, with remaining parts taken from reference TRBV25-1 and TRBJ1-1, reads EADIYQTPRYLVIGTGKKITLECSQTMGHDKMYWYQQDPGMELHLIHYSYGVNSTEKGDLSSESTVSRIRTEHFPLTLESARPSHTSQYLCASSERQDLIGAFFGQGTRLTVV.

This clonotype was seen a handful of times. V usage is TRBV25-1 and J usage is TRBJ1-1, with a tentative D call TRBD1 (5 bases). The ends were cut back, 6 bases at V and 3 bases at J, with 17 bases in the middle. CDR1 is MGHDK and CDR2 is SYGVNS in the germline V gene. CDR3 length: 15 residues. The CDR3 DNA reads TGTGCCAGCAGCCCGGGACTGCTAAGGGACACTGAAGCTTTCTTT. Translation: CASSPGLLRDTEAFF.

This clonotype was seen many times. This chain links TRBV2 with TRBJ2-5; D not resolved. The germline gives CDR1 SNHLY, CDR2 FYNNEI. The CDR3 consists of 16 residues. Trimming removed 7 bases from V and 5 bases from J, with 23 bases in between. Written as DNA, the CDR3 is TGTGCCAGCACCGACCTCCCGCCGCACAGTAGTGAGACCCAGTACTTC. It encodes CASTDLPPHSSETQYF.

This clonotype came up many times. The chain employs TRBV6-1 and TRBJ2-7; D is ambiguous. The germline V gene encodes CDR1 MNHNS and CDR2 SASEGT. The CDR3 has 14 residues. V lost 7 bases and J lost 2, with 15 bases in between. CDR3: CASIVPRNPYEQYF. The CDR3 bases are TGTGCCAGCATCGTCCCTCGGAATCCCTACGAGCAGTACTTC.

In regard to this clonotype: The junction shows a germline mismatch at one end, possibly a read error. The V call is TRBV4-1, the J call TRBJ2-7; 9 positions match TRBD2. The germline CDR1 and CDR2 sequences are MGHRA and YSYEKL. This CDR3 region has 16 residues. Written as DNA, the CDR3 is TGTGCCAGCAGCCAAGACGGACTTAGCGGGAGTTACGAGCAGTACTTC. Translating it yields CASSQDGLSGSYEQYF.

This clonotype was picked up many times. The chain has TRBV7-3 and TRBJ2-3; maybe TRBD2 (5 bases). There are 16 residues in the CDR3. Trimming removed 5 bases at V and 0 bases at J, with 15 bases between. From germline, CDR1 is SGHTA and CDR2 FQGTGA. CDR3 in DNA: TGTGCCAGCAGCCGGAGCGGTAGGCCTAGCACAGATACGCAGTATTTT. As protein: CASSRSGRPSTDTQYF.

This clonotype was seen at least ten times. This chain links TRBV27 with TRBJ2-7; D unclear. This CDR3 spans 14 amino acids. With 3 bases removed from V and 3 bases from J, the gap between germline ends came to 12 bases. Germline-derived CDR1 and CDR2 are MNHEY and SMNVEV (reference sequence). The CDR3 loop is CASSFVGTGYEQYF. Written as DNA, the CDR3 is TGTGCCAGCAGTTTTGTGGGTACCGGCTACGAGCAGTACTTC.

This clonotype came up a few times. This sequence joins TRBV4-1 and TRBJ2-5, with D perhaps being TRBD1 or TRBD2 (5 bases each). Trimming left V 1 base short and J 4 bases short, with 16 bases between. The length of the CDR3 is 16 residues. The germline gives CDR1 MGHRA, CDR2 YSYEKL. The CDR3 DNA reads TGCGCCAGCAGCCAAGTCCTTCGGGGCCTTGGAGAGACCCAGTACTTC. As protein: CASSQVLRGLGETQYF.

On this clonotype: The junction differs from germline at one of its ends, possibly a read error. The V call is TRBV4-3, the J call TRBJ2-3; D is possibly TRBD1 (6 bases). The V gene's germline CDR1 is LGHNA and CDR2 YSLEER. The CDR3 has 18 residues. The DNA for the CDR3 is TGCGCCAGCAGCCAAGAAACGATCCAAGGGGGTTCCACAGATACGCAGTGTTTT. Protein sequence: CASSQETIQGGSTDTQCF.

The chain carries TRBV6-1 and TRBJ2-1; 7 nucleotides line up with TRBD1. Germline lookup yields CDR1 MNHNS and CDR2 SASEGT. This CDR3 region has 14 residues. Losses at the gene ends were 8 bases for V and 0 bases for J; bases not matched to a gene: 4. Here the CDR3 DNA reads TGTGCCAGCGGACAGGCCCACTCCTACAATGAGCAGTTCTTC. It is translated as CASGQAHSYNEQFF.

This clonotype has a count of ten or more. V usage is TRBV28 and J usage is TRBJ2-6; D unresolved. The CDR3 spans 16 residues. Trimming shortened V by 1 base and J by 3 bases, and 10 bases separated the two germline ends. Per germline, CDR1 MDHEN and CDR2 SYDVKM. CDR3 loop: CASSLSGRVGANVLTF. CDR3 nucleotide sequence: TGTGCCAGCAGTTTATCCGGAAGGGTTGGGGCCAACGTCCTGACTTTC.

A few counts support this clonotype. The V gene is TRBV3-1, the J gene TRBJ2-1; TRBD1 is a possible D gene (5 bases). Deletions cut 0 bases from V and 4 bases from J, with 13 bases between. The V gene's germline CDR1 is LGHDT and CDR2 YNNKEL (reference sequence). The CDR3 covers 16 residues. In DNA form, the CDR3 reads TGTGCCAGCAGCCAAGAGGTACAGGCTCCATACAATGAGCAGTTCTTC. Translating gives CASSQEVQAPYNEQFF.

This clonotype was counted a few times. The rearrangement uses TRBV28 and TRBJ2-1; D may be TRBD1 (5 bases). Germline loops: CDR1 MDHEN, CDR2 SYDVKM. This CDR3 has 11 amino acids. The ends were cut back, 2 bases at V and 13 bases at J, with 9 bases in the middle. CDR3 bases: TGTGCCAGCAGTTTAAATAGGGGACAGTTCTTC. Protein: CASSLNRGQFF.

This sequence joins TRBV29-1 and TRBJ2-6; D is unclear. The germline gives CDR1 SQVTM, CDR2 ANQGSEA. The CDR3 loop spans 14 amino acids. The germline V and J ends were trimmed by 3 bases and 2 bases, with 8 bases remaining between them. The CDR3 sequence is CSVDESAGANVLTF. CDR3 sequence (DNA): TGCAGCGTTGATGAGTCGGCTGGGGCCAACGTCCTGACTTTC.

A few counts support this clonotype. Here the CDR3 reads CASSFQVVILLAKNIQYF. CDR3 DNA sequence: TGTGCCAGCAGTTTCCAGGTGGTCATTCTACTAGCCAAAAACATTCAGTACTTC. V is TRBV27 and J is TRBJ2-4, with D uncertain. Germline lookup yields CDR1 MNHEY and CDR2 SMNVEV (reference sequence). V was clipped by 3 bases and J by 0 bases, with 18 bases between them. The CDR3 consists of 18 residues.

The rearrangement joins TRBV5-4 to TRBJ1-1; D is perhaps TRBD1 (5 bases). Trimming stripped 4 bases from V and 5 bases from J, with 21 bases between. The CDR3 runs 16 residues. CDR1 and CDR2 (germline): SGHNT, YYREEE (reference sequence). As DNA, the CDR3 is TGTGCCAGCAGCCCGAAGCTCTTCAGGGAAGGAACTGAAGCTTTCTTT. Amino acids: CASSPKLFREGTEAFF.

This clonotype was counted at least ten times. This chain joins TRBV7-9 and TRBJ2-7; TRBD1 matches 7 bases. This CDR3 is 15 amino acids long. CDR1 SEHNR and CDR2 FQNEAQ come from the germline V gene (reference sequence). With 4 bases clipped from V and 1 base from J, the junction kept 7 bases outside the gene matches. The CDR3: CASSSWDSPSYEQYF. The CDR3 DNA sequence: TGTGCCAGCAGCTCGTGGGACAGTCCTTCCTACGAGCAGTACTTC.

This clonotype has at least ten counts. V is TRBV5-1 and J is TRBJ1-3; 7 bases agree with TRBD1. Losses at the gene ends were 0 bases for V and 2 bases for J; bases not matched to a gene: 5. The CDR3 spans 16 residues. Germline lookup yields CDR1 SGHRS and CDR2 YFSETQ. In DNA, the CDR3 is TGCGCCAGCAGCTTGGAGGGGGCTTCTGCTGGAAACACCATATATTTT. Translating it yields CASSLEGASAGNTIYF.